This passage covers 23 T cell receptor beta chains from one sample sequenced in a study of blood T cells in healthy people across ages. A second PCR of 7 to 11 cycles used a sample-barcoded 5' primer and a J-beta primer mix. TCRdb independently ran MiXCR on the 5' RACE reads; one entry per CDR3 protein. The sample carries about 1.8 million distinct CDR3 sequences, just under 50% recorded once. Specimen: blood. These receptors were obtained from a woman between 40 and 55 years old in good health.

The rearrangement uses TRBV6-2 or TRBV6-3 and TRBJ2-5; 12 bases are a match to TRBD2. Germline assignment: CDR1 MNHEY and CDR2 SVGEGT. The junction had 4 bases not matched to a gene; V was cut back by 6 bases and J by 2 bases. The CDR3 length is 15 residues. The CDR3 region is CASRTSGGQQETQYF. The CDR3 DNA is TGTGCCAGCAGGACTAGCGGGGGCCAACAAGAGACCCAGTACTTC.

The J gene is TRBJ1-4, the V gene TRBV28, with TRBD1 identical over 7 bases. There are 14 residues in the CDR3. Germline CDR1 reads MDHEN; CDR2 reads SYDVKM. The ends lost 8 bases at V and 8 bases at J; junction bases unmatched: 11. CDR3 sequence reads: CASLAGTVGEKLFF. CDR3 coding DNA: TGTGCCAGCCTAGCCGGGACAGTGGGAGAAAAACTGTTTTTT.

This clonotype was counted many times. The chain employs TRBV12-3 or TRBV12-4 and TRBJ2-1, with D possibly being TRBD1 or TRBD2 (6 bases each). V was cut by 3 bases and J by 1 base, with 10 bases left in between. The CDR3 runs 15 residues. In DNA form, the CDR3 reads TGTGCCAGCAGTTTGGGGGGCCCTTCCTACAATGAGCAGTTCTTC. Amino acids: CASSLGGPSYNEQFF.

This clonotype was found a few times. The V and J genes are TRBV29-1 and TRBJ2-4; no firm D call. The J call is uncertain, as TRBJ2-7 better fits the DNA end. The CDR3 is made up of 11 amino acids. Germline assignment: CDR1 SQVTM and CDR2 ANQGSEA. The chain's CDR3 is CSVSVTYEQYF. In nucleotides, the CDR3 is TGCAGCGTTAGCGTTACCTACGAGCAGTACTTC.

This rearrangement joins TRBV5-6 to TRBJ1-2, with 9 bases that match TRBD1. The CDR3 is 15 amino acids. CDR1 and CDR2 (germline): SGHDT, YYEEEE. With 2 bases clipped from V and 7 bases from J, the junction kept 9 bases outside the gene matches. In DNA form, the CDR3 reads TGTGCCAGCAGCTTAAACGGACAGGGGTGGGGTGGCTACACCTTC. Encoded protein: CASSLNGQGWGGYTF.

Ten or more counts support this clonotype. The chain is built from TRBV20-1 and TRBJ2-7, with 11 bases matching TRBD1. Germline V gene sequence: CDR1 DFQATT, CDR2 SNEGSKA (reference sequence). V lost 5 bases to trimming and J lost 6 bases; unmatched junction nucleotides: 0. This CDR3 region has 11 residues. Here the CDR3 reads CSAGTGGEQYF. CDR3 coding DNA: TGCAGTGCTGGGACAGGGGGCGAGCAGTACTTC.

This clonotype was counted a few times. V is TRBV7-9 and J is TRBJ2-4; D remains unclear. CDR1 SEHNR and CDR2 FQNEAQ come from the germline V gene (reference sequence). Trimming shortened V by 1 base and J by 3 bases, and 7 bases separated the two germline ends. The CDR3 length is 14 residues. The DNA of the CDR3 is TGTGCCAGCAGCTTAGTAAACGGCAAAAACATTCAGTACTTC. Its translation: CASSLVNGKNIQYF.

This clonotype was detected a few times. The rearrangement uses TRBV4-3 and TRBJ2-1; no clear D gene. CDR3 length: 14 residues. V was clipped by 0 bases and J by 8 bases, with 11 bases between them. CDR1 is LGHNA, CDR2 YSLEER, per germline. The CDR3 sequence is CASSQEALDDEQFF. In DNA form, the CDR3 reads TGCGCCAGCAGCCAAGAAGCGTTAGATGATGAGCAGTTCTTC.

The chain employs TRBV5-1 and TRBJ2-3, with a possible D match to TRBD2 (6 bases). The CDR3 has 17 residues. Trimming pared 0 bases from V and 1 base from J, leaving 15 bases between. Germline loops: CDR1 SGHRS, CDR2 YFSETQ. This CDR3 is CASSLDAWGGGTDTQYF. The DNA for the CDR3 is TGCGCCAGCAGCTTGGACGCCTGGGGAGGTGGCACAGATACGCAGTATTTT.

The rearrangement uses TRBV24-1 and TRBJ2-1; possible D gene TRBD2, 6 bases. With 5 bases removed from V and 10 bases from J, the gap between germline ends came to 8 bases. CDR3 length: 11 residues. CDR1 is KGHDR, CDR2 SFDVKD, per germline. CDR3 sequence: CATSGRGEQFF. Written as DNA, the CDR3 is TGTGCCACCAGTGGGAGGGGAGAGCAGTTCTTC.

This clonotype came up a few times. The genes are TRBV6-2 or TRBV6-3 and TRBJ2-7; 8 bases align to TRBD2. The germline gives CDR1 MNHEY, CDR2 SVGEGT. This CDR3 comprises 16 residues. V dropped 6 bases and J dropped 2; count of bases not matched to a gene: 12. The CDR3 DNA is TGTGCCAGCAGCGACAGCCTAGCGGGTCGAGCCTACGAGCAGTACTTC. It is translated as CASSDSLAGRAYEQYF.

The rearrangement uses TRBV6-2 or TRBV6-3 and TRBJ2-2, with D perhaps given as TRBD1 or TRBD2 (5 bases each). Germline V CDR1 and CDR2: MNHEY, SVGEGT. V lost 2 bases and J 2 bases, leaving 15 bases between the germline ends. CDR3 length: 17 residues. The CDR3 loop is CASSYPPPGGNTGELFF. As DNA, the CDR3 is TGTGCCAGCAGTTACCCACCCCCTGGGGGTAACACCGGGGAGCTGTTTTTT.

Many counts were recorded for this clonotype. CDR3 bases: TGTGCCAGCAGGCGGGACGGCTACGAGCAGTACTTC. This gives the protein CASRRDGYEQYF. This sequence joins TRBV6-5 and TRBJ2-7; D might be TRBD2 (6 bases). The CDR3 is 12 residues long. V was clipped by 6 bases and J by 3 bases, with 9 bases between them. Per the germline V gene, CDR1 is MNHEY and CDR2 is SVGAGI.

The chain uses TRBV2 and TRBJ2-3; TRBD2 is a possible D gene (5 bases). Germline CDR1 reads SNHLY; CDR2 reads FYNNEI. This CDR3 comprises 17 residues. Trimming took 10 bases from V and 0 from J, leaving 23 bases between them. CDR3 DNA: TGTGCCACCGAGGGAGAAAAGGCGGATCCTAGCACAGATACGCAGTATTTT. It translates to CATEGEKADPSTDTQYF.

This chain connects TRBV20-1 to TRBJ1-2, with D maybe TRBD1 (5 bases). This CDR3 spans 15 amino acids. The germline V and J ends were trimmed by 2 bases and 4 bases, with 17 bases remaining between them. CDR1 is DFQATT, CDR2 SNEGSKA, per germline (reference sequence). Here the CDR3 DNA reads TGCAGTGCTAGATCGGTGGGGCAAGTCATCTATGGCTACACCTTC. Translation: CSARSVGQVIYGYTF.

This rearrangement joins TRBV6-2 or TRBV6-3 to TRBJ2-1, with TRBD1 matching over 8 bases. The CDR3 sequence is 16 residues long. V trimming: 2 bases; J trimming: 5 bases; junction bases outside the gene matches: 8. Germline V gene data show CDR1 as MNHEY and CDR2 as SVGEGT. In nucleotides, the CDR3 is TGTGCCAGCAGTTACAAAGGGGACAGGCCGGACAATGAGCAGTTCTTC. It translates to CASSYKGDRPDNEQFF.

CDR3 in DNA: TGTGCCAGCAGTTTTTATATGGGGGGTCGGACTGAAGCTTTCTTT. Its protein product is CASSFYMGGRTEAFF. The J gene is TRBJ1-1, the V gene TRBV28, with D possibly TRBD1 on 5 matching bases. CDR1 MDHEN and CDR2 SYDVKM come from the germline V gene. The CDR3 consists of 15 residues. With 3 bases removed from V and 5 bases from J, the gap between germline ends came to 16 bases.

This chain links TRBV29-1 with TRBJ2-1; 7 bases are shared with TRBD1. This CDR3 spans 15 amino acids. After removal of 0 bases from V and 12 bases from J, the junction contained 14 bases not matched to a gene. CDR1 is SQVTM, CDR2 ANQGSEA, per germline. The CDR3 sequence: CSVEDGTAVTDTQFF. The CDR3 DNA reads TGCAGCGTTGAAGACGGGACAGCTGTCACAGATACGCAGTTCTTC.

This clonotype was seen more than once but under ten times. The chain recombines TRBV7-9 with TRBJ2-1, with 8 bases matching TRBD2. The J segment lost 7 bases and the V segment lost 5 bases, leaving 7 bases of the junction unmatched. The CDR3 is 14 residues long. Germline CDR1 SEHNR, CDR2 FQNEAQ (reference sequence). CDR3 in amino acids: CASSRPGGENEQFF. DNA for the CDR3: TGTGCCAGCAGCCGCCCCGGGGGGGAGAATGAGCAGTTCTTC. Based on the CDR3 plus reference TRBV7-9 and TRBJ2-1, the full variable domain is DTGVSQNPRHKITKRGQNVTFRCDPISEHNRLYWYRQTLGQGPEFLTYFQNEAQLEKSRLLSDRFSAERPKGSFSTLEIQRTEQGDSAMYLCASSRPGGENEQFFGPGTRLTVL.

The V and J genes are TRBV6-1 and TRBJ2-4, with 10 bases that match TRBD2. The J call is uncertain, as TRBJ2-5 better fits the DNA end. The CDR3 totals 17 residues. Germline lookup yields CDR1 MNHNS and CDR2 SASEGT. In DNA form, the CDR3 reads TGTGCCAGCAGGAGAGATCCCTTTAGCGGGGGGCAAGAGACCCAGTACTTC. Protein: CASRRDPFSGGQETQYF.

The V call is TRBV6-2 or TRBV6-3, the J call TRBJ2-4; 7 positions agree with TRBD1. The V and J ends lost 3 bases and 13 bases, in that order; junction bases with no gene match: 9. The CDR3 runs to 13 residues. CDR1 and CDR2 (germline): MNHEY, SVGEGT. CDR3 sequence (DNA): TGTGCCAGCAGTTATCGGGACGTGGGACAGCAGTACTTC. Its protein is CASSYRDVGQQYF.

The chain employs TRBV20-1 and TRBJ2-1; either TRBD1 or TRBD2 may supply D (6 bases each). Per germline, CDR1 DFQATT and CDR2 SNEGSKA (reference sequence). Trimming cost V 6 bases and J 15 bases, with 18 bases left between them. The CDR3 totals 11 residues. The CDR3 sequence: CSATNRGLPFF. Here the CDR3 DNA reads TGCAGTGCGACTAACCGGGGGCTCCCGTTCTTC.

This chain connects TRBV14 to TRBJ2-4; 11 nucleotides align to TRBD2. The last part of the DNA fits TRBJ2-5 better; the J call may be wrong. CDR1 is SGHDN, CDR2 FVKESK, per germline. CDR3 length equals 18 residues. The CDR3, as DNA: TGTGCCAGCAGCCAAGTCTTAGCGGGGGGGCGGCGACAAGAGACCCAGTACTTC. Its translation: CASSQVLAGGRRQETQYF.